The entry below gives a single TCR beta chain sequence along with its context. The data derive from a study of blood T cell repertoires in COVID-19. Study summary: The samples span acute and convalescent COVID-19 from the United States, Italy and Spain. PBMCs, B-cell-depleted T cells, or T cells were the source of the cDNA or gDNA that made up the material.

Trimming cost V 5 bases and J 0 bases; bases outside gene matches: 6. Germline loops: CDR1 LNHDA, CDR2 SQIVND (reference sequence). This CDR3 region has 16 residues. How the authors handled the data: Quantification of nucleated cells was approximated via reference gene primer amplification. The data were produced by immunoSEQ multiplex PCR, yet TCRdb's version contains in-frame clones alone and is incomplete. V and J calls and clone size are as listed in that table; D and trimming were resolved from the DNA. The repertoire holds roughly 150,000 clones, with roughly 88% as singletons. The chain has TRBV19 and TRBJ2-2, with 7 bases matching TRBD1. This receptor was identified in a man aged 18 to 30 with acute or convalescent COVID-19. Sequencing was done on a sample of peripheral blood. CDR3 coding DNA: TGTGCCAGTAGTGCCCAGACAGGGACGAACACCGGGGAGCTGTTTTTT. Its translation: CASSAQTGTNTGELFF.